This T cell receptor (beta chain) was sequenced in a study of OX40 agonist ivuxolimab in advanced cancers. Turning to the overall study: Ivuxolimab was a fully human IgG2 agonistic monoclonal antibody targeting the costimulatory receptor OX40 (CD134). Intravenous ivuxolimab was administered to patients every 2 weeks at six dose levels: 0.01, 0.1, 0.3, 1.5, 3 and 10 mg/kg. Of the roughly 51 patients in dose escalation, 19 had hepatocellular carcinoma, about 15 had melanoma, 9 had renal cell carcinoma and 9 had head and neck cancer. A male proportion of 75% to 85% and a mean age of about 60 years, ranging from roughly 23 to 80, were recorded for the dose-escalation cohort. Patients were allowed to have had prior anti-PD-1, anti-PD-L1 or anti-CTLA-4 therapy, and approximately 40% of the dose-escalation patients had previously received checkpoint inhibitors. Partial responses occurred in three dose-escalation patients, of whom one had hepatocellular carcinoma and two had cutaneous melanoma. The point of sequencing TCRbeta in the periphery was to test whether ivuxolimab changed TCR sequence diversity and drove clonal T-cell expansion. The paper describes the monotherapy dose-escalation part (N of about 52 patients) of the phase I trial of ivuxolimab.

General conclusions and limits of the study: Which antigens the clonally expanded peripheral T cells were specific for was not determined. In the 0.1-3.0 mg/kg groups, partial responders had among the lowest normalized peripheral clonal expansion, particularly in CD8+ T cells. Clonal expansion of both CD4+ and CD8+ blood T cells was observed from baseline to week 6 at doses 0.1 to 3.0 mg/kg. Low levels of normalized T-cell clonal expansion were also seen in some nonresponding patients. After ivuxolimab, more expanded clones were found on average in CD8+ T cells than in CD4+ T cells.

For this clone: This clone's antigen is unknown. One base away there is no much larger clone; base qualities are not given.

Genomic DNA was isolated from the sorted cells so that the TCRbeta CDR3 region could be sequenced. The immunoSEQ Assay was used to sequence the TCRbeta CDR3 regions. This immuneACCESS table, as held by TCRdb, lists in-frame sequences with V and J called but not all clones. Of the missing ones, under half trace to an unresolved V gene in checked studies; the others have no known cause. In all, the sample holds under 150,000 clones, and approximately 90% of those were seen once. The ten largest clones represent around 0.55% of the sample. The trial excluded patients who had a history of autoimmune disease or who were on systemic immunosuppression. Peripheral blood for TCR sequencing was collected from all dose cohorts at baseline, on cycle 4 day 1, and on cycle 7 day 1. Samples came from an open-label, multicenter, first-in-human phase I dose-escalation trial of ivuxolimab. Adults with locally advanced or metastatic melanoma, renal cell carcinoma, hepatocellular carcinoma or head and neck squamous cell carcinoma were enrolled in the trial. Before TCR sequencing, CD4+ and CD8+ T cells were separately sorted from peripheral blood.

Sequenced here: CD4+ or CD8+ T cells sorted from blood, sampled in a trial of the OX40 agonist ivuxolimab. The sequence derives from an adult with an advanced solid tumor such as melanoma, head and neck, liver or kidney cancer.

At the DNA level, the sequence is TGTGCCATCAGCCTGGGACTCAACCCGAACTATGGCTACACCTTC. It translates to CAISLGLNPNYGYTF. This receptor chain uses TRBV10-3 and TRBJ1-2; the best D guess is TRBD1, with 5 bases matching. CDR1 and CDR2, looked up from the germline V gene, are ENHRY and SYGVKD. The junction carries 16 bases between V and J, which are trimmed by 6 bases and 2 bases respectively. From the cysteine through the phenylalanine, the CDR3 covers 15 amino acids. Kept here is only the CDR3 DNA, which spans 45 bases and is read in frame from base 1.